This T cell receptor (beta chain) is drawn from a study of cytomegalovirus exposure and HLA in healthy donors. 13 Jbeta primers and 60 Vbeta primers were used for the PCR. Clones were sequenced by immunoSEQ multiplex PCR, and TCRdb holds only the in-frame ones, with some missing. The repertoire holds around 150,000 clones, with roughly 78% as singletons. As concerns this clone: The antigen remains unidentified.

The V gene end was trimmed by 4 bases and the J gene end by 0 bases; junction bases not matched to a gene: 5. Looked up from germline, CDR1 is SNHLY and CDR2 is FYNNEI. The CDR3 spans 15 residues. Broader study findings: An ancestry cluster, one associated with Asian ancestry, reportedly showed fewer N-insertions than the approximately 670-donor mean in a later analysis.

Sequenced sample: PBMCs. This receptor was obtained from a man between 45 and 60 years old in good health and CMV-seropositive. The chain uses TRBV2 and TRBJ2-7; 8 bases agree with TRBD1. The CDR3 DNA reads TGTGCCAGCAGTGTTGACAGGGGAAGCTCCTACGAGCAGTACTTC. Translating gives CASSVDRGSSYEQYF.